Below, 13 T cell receptor beta chains from the same sample are listed, as sequenced in a study of shared clonotypes between healthy human individuals (dated by TCRdb to the early 2020s). Receptors were amplified or captured by the immunoSEQ multiplex PCR assay. In TCRdb, the immuneACCESS table is reduced to in-frame sequences with V and J assigned. These tables do not hold every clone; where another copy was compared, an unresolved V gene accounts for under half, and the others remain unexplained. The sample includes about 450,000 clones, with 70% to 80% observed a single time. The biggest ten clones account for approximately 12% of the sample. Sequenced sample: PBMCs. These receptors were collected from a woman aged 40 to 55 in good health. Some clones in this sample may be carry-over from other donors' samples.

The rearrangement joins TRBV28 to TRBJ1-5; D uncertain. From germline, CDR1 is MDHEN and CDR2 SYDVKM. V was cut by 5 bases and J by 3 bases, with 14 bases left in between. The length of the CDR3 is 15 residues. CDR3 DNA: TGTGCCAGCAGTAATCCCAACGGGGACAATCAGCCCCAGCATTTT. This sequence encodes CASSNPNGDNQPQHF.

CDR3 nucleotide sequence: TGTGCCAGCAGTTTATCCCTGGGATACACTGAAGCTTTCTTT. Protein product: CASSLSLGYTEAFF. V gene TRBV27 combines with J gene TRBJ1-1; D is ambiguous. The CDR3 is 14 residues long. V lost 0 bases and J lost 3, with 8 bases in between. Germline-derived CDR1 and CDR2 are MNHEY and SMNVEV (reference sequence).

This chain links TRBV30 with TRBJ1-4; TRBD1 matches at 8 bases. Germline values: CDR1 GTSNPN, CDR2 SVGIG (reference sequence). This CDR3 is built from 14 residues. J was trimmed by 6 bases and V by 4 bases; bases with no gene match: 7. In DNA, the CDR3 is TGTGCCTGGACCCTGACAGGGGTTGATGAAAAACTGTTTTTT. Its protein product is CAWTLTGVDEKLFF.

This sequence joins TRBV12-5 and TRBJ2-3; TRBD1 matches at 10 bases. With 6 bases clipped from V and 6 bases from J, the junction kept 12 bases outside the gene matches. Germline lookup yields CDR1 LGHNT and CDR2 FRNRAP. This CDR3 has 16 amino acids. The chain's CDR3 is CASGNSGTGAFDTQYF. CDR3 in DNA: TGTGCTAGTGGAAACTCCGGGACAGGGGCTTTTGATACGCAGTATTTT.

This chain links TRBV11-1 with TRBJ2-7; 9 nucleotides line up with TRBD2. This CDR3 comprises 16 residues. CDR1 is SGHAT and CDR2 is FQDESV in the germline V gene (reference sequence). The ends lost 5 bases at V and 5 bases at J; junction bases unmatched: 13. The CDR3 DNA sequence: TGTGCCAGCAGCCCAGGGGCTAGCGGGATCCCCCACGAGCAGTACTTC. This translates into CASSPGASGIPHEQYF.

This chain links TRBV11-2 with TRBJ2-3; no definite D call. The CDR3 runs 15 residues. Trimming removed 5 bases from V and 3 bases from J, with 15 bases in between. Germline CDR1 is SGHAT and CDR2 is FQNNGV. As DNA, the CDR3 is TGTGCCAGCAGCACCCTTCGCGGTAGTACAGATACGCAGTATTTT. Its translation: CASSTLRGSTDTQYF.

As regards this clone: A read error may be the cause here, since a much bigger clone is one base away. This specimen includes other DNA sequences encoding the same CDR3. The rearrangement links TRBV5-4 to TRBJ2-7; 11 nucleotides line up with TRBD2. The CDR3 spans 16 residues. Trimming at V came to 4 bases and at J to 2 bases, leaving 8 bases not matched to a gene. Germline assignment: CDR1 SGHNT and CDR2 YYREEE (reference sequence). The CDR3 loop is CASSPGGTSGTYEQYF. The CDR3 DNA is TGTGCCAGCAGCCCGGGAGGGACTAGCGGTACCTACGAGCAGTACTTC.

The rearrangement uses TRBV5-5 and TRBJ1-1; the D gene is possibly TRBD1 (6 bases). Trimming pared 3 bases from V and 10 bases from J, leaving 13 bases between. Per the germline V gene, CDR1 is SGHKS and CDR2 is YYEKEE (reference sequence). CDR3 length equals 12 residues. CDR3 sequence reads: CASSWAGGSAFF. In DNA form, the CDR3 reads TGTGCCAGCAGCTGGGCTGGGGGCTCAGCTTTCTTT.

This chain links TRBV5-8 with TRBJ1-1; D gene uncertain. The CDR3 runs to 13 residues. Between the trimmed V and J ends, which lost 5 bases and 1 base, there was a span of 9 bases. Germline loops: CDR1 SGHTS, CDR2 YDEGEE. The CDR3 region is CASSPRQNTEAFF. The CDR3 DNA follows: TGTGCCAGCAGTCCTCGGCAGAACACTGAAGCTTTCTTT.

J is TRBJ1-1 and V is TRBV5-1; 7 positions match TRBD1. The CDR3 has 16 amino acids. Germline CDR1 reads SGHRS; CDR2 reads YFSETQ. With 0 bases clipped from V and 0 bases from J, the junction kept 5 bases outside the gene matches. Here the CDR3 reads CASSLGTGNLNTEAFF. The CDR3 nucleotides are TGCGCCAGCAGCTTGGGGACAGGAAATTTGAACACTGAAGCTTTCTTT.

The chain links TRBV11-2 to TRBJ2-7; 14 bases agree with TRBD2. The V gene end was trimmed by 3 bases and the J gene end by 3 bases; junction bases not matched to a gene: 7. The CDR3 consists of 17 residues. CDR1 and CDR2 (germline): SGHAT, FQNNGV. DNA of the CDR3: TGTGCCAGCAGCTTCTCTGGGACTAGCGGGGGACTCTACGAGCAGTACTTC. Translating it yields CASSFSGTSGGLYEQYF. The whole variable domain, filled in from reference TRBV11-2 and TRBJ2-7, reads EAGVAQSPRYKIIEKRQSVAFWCNPISGHATLYWYQQILGQGPKLLIQFQNNGVVDDSQLPKDRFSAERLKGVDSTLKIQPAKLEDSAVYLCASSFSGTSGGLYEQYFGPGTRLTVT.

CDR3 residues: CASSPQPGDVEKLFF. CDR3 coding DNA: TGTGCCAGCAGCCCCCAGCCAGGGGATGTTGAAAAACTGTTTTTT. The chain employs TRBV4-2 and TRBJ1-4; possible D gene TRBD1, 6 bases. Trimming removed 4 bases from V and 7 bases from J, with 16 bases in between. CDR1 is LGHNA and CDR2 is YNFKEQ in the germline V gene. The CDR3 consists of 15 residues.

V and J are TRBV9 and TRBJ1-1, with a weak D call TRBD1 (5 bases). V lost 1 base to trimming and J lost 3 bases, with 7 bases between them. This CDR3 is 13 amino acids long. The germline gives CDR1 SGDLS, CDR2 YYNGEE. The CDR3 DNA reads as TGTGCCAGCAGCGTAACGACAGACACTGAAGCTTTCTTT. This encodes CASSVTTDTEAFF.